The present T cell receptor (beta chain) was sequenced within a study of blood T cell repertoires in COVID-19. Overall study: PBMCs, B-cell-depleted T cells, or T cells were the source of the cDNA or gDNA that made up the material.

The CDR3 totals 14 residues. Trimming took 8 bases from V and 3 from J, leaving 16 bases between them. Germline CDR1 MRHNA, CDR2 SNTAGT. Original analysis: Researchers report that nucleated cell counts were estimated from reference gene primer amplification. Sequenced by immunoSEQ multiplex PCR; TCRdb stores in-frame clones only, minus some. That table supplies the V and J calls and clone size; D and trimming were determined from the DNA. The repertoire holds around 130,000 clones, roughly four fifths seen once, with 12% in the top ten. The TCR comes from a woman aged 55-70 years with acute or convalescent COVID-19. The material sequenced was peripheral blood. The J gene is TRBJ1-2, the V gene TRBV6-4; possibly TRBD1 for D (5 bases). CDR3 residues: CASGTGPRDYGYTF. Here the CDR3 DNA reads TGTGCCAGCGGAACCGGGCCCAGGGACTATGGCTACACCTTC.